Below, 28 T cell receptor beta chains from the same sample are listed, as sequenced in a study of T cell responses to AZD1222 COVID-19 vaccine (dated by TCRdb to the early 2020s). The library was built by means of the immunoSEQ multiplex PCR assay. This immuneACCESS table, as held by TCRdb, lists in-frame sequences with V and J called but not all clones. Of the missing ones, under half trace to an unresolved V gene in checked studies; the others have no known cause. The sample table shows some 120,000 clones, and 91% are seen once. The ten largest clones add up to 2.8% of the sample. The meaning of the sample's time point label: baseline before first vaccination. Specimen: peripheral blood, collected on day 0 of AZD1222 vaccination. Every receptor here comes from an adult in good health.

The genes are TRBV5-1 and TRBJ1-1; tentatively, D is TRBD1 (5 bases). Germline CDR1 reads SGHRS; CDR2 reads YFSETQ. This CDR3 has 13 amino acids. V lost 0 bases to trimming and J lost 8 bases, with 11 bases between them. The CDR3 nucleotides read TGCGCCAGCAGCTTGGATGGGGGGATCGAAGCTTTCTTT. It yields the protein CASSLDGGIEAFF.

Remarks on this clone: One end of the junction fails to match germline, which may point to a read error. V usage is TRBV2 and J usage is TRBJ2-3, with 9 bases matching TRBD2. Germline CDR1 and CDR2: SNHLY and FYNNEI. The CDR3 loop spans 15 amino acids. CDR3 nucleotides: TGTGCCGGCAGGACTAGCGCAAGGGACACAGATACGCAGTATTTT. This codes for CAGRTSARDTDTQYF.

The chain combines TRBV4-3 with TRBJ2-7; TRBD2 agrees at 7 bases. V gave up 6 bases and J gave up 3 bases; unmatched junction bases: 5. The germline V gene has CDR1 LGHNA and CDR2 YSLEER. The CDR3 runs 13 residues. DNA of the CDR3: TGCGCCAGCAGGGCTAGCGGTAGCTACGAGCAGTACTTC. This sequence encodes CASRASGSYEQYF.

J is TRBJ1-1 and V is TRBV6-1; tentatively, D is TRBD1 (6 bases). Deletions cut 10 bases from V and 3 bases from J, with 15 bases between. In germline, CDR1 is MNHNS, CDR2 SASEGT. CDR3 size: 13 residues. In nucleotides, the CDR3 is TGTGCCACCGAGAGGGGGGCGGACACTGAAGCTTTCTTT. Protein: CATERGADTEAFF.

This clone was counted once. V usage is TRBV4-1 and J usage is TRBJ2-7, with D perhaps matching TRBD1 (6 bases). The CDR3 runs to 15 residues. V was shortened by 4 bases and J by 1 base, with 14 bases between the two germline ends. The V gene's germline CDR1 is MGHRA and CDR2 YSYEKL. Written as DNA, the CDR3 is TGCGCCAGCAGCCCGACCCAGGGGTGGTCCTACGAGCAGTACTTC. This sequence encodes CASSPTQGWSYEQYF.

The chain is built from TRBV19 and TRBJ2-5; 10 nucleotides match TRBD1. The germline V gene has CDR1 LNHDA and CDR2 SQIVND (reference sequence). V lost 5 bases to trimming and J lost 5 bases; unmatched junction nucleotides: 8. The CDR3 sequence is 15 residues long. The DNA of the CDR3 is TGTGCCAGTAGTTTGGGACAGGGGATTCAGGAGACCCAGTACTTC. This encodes CASSLGQGIQETQYF. The full variable domain, completed using reference TRBV19 and TRBJ2-5, is DGGITQSPKYLFRKEGQNVTLSCEQNLNHDAMYWYRQDPGQGLRLIYYSQIVNDFQKGDIAEGYSVSREKKESFPLTVTSAQKNPTAFYLCASSLGQGIQETQYFGPGTRLLVL.

The chain joins TRBV18 to TRBJ2-1, with a weak D call TRBD1 (6 bases). Germline CDR1 is KGHSH and CDR2 is LQKENI. This CDR3 region has 17 residues. V was shortened by 5 bases and J by 0 bases, with 17 bases between the two germline ends. As DNA, the CDR3 is TGTGCCAGCTCATCTCTTATAACAGGGAGCTCCTACAATGAGCAGTTCTTC. Its translation: CASSSLITGSSYNEQFF.

This sequence joins TRBV19 and TRBJ2-3; tentative D call: TRBD1 (6 bases). V lost 3 bases, J lost 0 bases, and 16 bases lay in between. The germline V gene encodes CDR1 LNHDA and CDR2 SQIVND (reference sequence). This CDR3 spans 17 amino acids. The CDR3 nucleotides are TGTGCCAGTAGTATGGGGGCAGTCGTATTCAGCACAGATACGCAGTATTTT. Its protein product is CASSMGAVVFSTDTQYF.

The rearrangement links TRBV30 to TRBJ1-1; no clear D. V lost 4 bases and J 7 bases, leaving 16 bases between the germline ends. Germline lookup yields CDR1 GTSNPN and CDR2 SVGIG (reference sequence). CDR3 size: 13 residues. The CDR3 nucleotides are TGTGCCTGGACCCGGGAGACGAAAATTGAAGCTTTCTTT. Translated, it gives CAWTRETKIEAFF.

This sequence joins TRBV18 and TRBJ1-1, with TRBD1 matching over 10 bases. The ends lost 3 bases at V and 4 bases at J; junction bases unmatched: 2. This CDR3 is 14 amino acids long. Germline V lookup: CDR1 KGHSH, CDR2 LQKENI. The CDR3, as DNA: TGTGCCAGCTCACCCGGGACAGGGGCCACTGAAGCTTTCTTT. Translating gives CASSPGTGATEAFF.

This clone was picked up one time. The chain links TRBV9 to TRBJ1-3; no reliable D call. Germline loops: CDR1 SGDLS, CDR2 YYNGEE. The CDR3 runs 14 residues. V lost 3 bases and J lost 0, with 7 bases in between. The CDR3 is CASSGSASGNTIYF. CDR3 DNA sequence: TGTGCCAGCAGCGGATCGGCCTCTGGAAACACCATATATTTT.

This rearrangement joins TRBV2 to TRBJ1-1; 7 bases are shared with TRBD1. The V segment lost 5 bases and the J segment 7 bases; nucleotides outside the gene matches: 7. CDR3 length: 13 residues. CDR1 is SNHLY and CDR2 is FYNNEI in the germline V gene. The CDR3 reads CASSSRQGGEAFF. The CDR3 bases are TGTGCCAGCAGTTCCCGACAGGGCGGTGAAGCTTTCTTT.

The rearrangement uses TRBV27 and TRBJ2-2; D may be TRBD1 (5 bases). The V gene lost 2 bases and the J gene lost 1 base, with 8 bases spanning the gap. CDR1 is MNHEY, CDR2 SMNVEV, per germline (reference sequence). There are 15 residues in the CDR3. CDR3 in amino acids: CASSLTTGNTGELFF. CDR3 DNA: TGTGCCAGCAGTTTAACAACAGGGAACACCGGGGAGCTGTTTTTT.

This chain joins TRBV18 and TRBJ2-5; maybe TRBD2 (6 bases). Germline V CDR1 and CDR2: KGHSH, LQKENI. CDR3 size: 13 residues. V was clipped by 4 bases and J by 5 bases, with 11 bases between them. The CDR3 sequence: CASSRDSGETQYF. Written as DNA, the CDR3 is TGTGCCAGCTCACGGGACTCGGGGGAGACCCAGTACTTC.

This clone was seen just once. The J gene is TRBJ2-1, the V gene TRBV2; D might be TRBD2 (6 bases). The CDR3 totals 15 residues. Germline values: CDR1 SNHLY, CDR2 FYNNEI. Trimming stripped 5 bases from V and 1 base from J, with 12 bases between. CDR3 residues: CASSLSGPSYNEQFF. CDR3 sequence (DNA): TGTGCCAGCAGTCTTAGCGGTCCGTCCTACAATGAGCAGTTCTTC.

This clone showed up just a few times. Here the CDR3 reads CASSDRRRIHGNTIYF. CDR3 nucleotide sequence: TGCGCCAGCAGTGACCGACGGAGAATCCATGGAAACACCATATATTTT. The chain links TRBV10-1 to TRBJ1-3; D call uncertain. V was shortened by 3 bases and J by 3 bases, with 15 bases between the two germline ends. CDR3 length: 16 residues. The germline V gene has CDR1 WNHNN and CDR2 SYGVQD (reference sequence).

Only a few counts were recorded for this clone. The chain combines TRBV7-9 with TRBJ1-2; D gene unclear. This CDR3 is built from 13 residues. Germline CDR1 SEHNR, CDR2 FQNEAQ (reference sequence). The V gene lost 0 bases and the J gene lost 8 bases, with 10 bases spanning the gap. CDR3 in amino acids: CASSLAAGNGYTF. The CDR3, as DNA: TGTGCCAGCAGCTTAGCCGCGGGAAACGGCTACACCTTC.

The chain joins TRBV4-2 to TRBJ2-1, with D tentatively TRBD2 (6 bases). The V end lost 0 bases, the J end lost 9 bases, and 12 bases lay between the germline ends. Germline V lookup: CDR1 LGHNA, CDR2 YNFKEQ. CDR3 size: 14 residues. CDR3 DNA sequence: TGTGCCAGCAGCCAAGACGGGAGAGTTGGTGAGCAGTTCTTC. Residues: CASSQDGRVGEQFF.

This rearrangement joins TRBV25-1 to TRBJ2-5; no clear D gene. There are 13 residues in the CDR3. CDR1 is MGHDK, CDR2 SYGVNS, per germline. The V end was cut by 3 bases, the J end by 4 bases, with 9 bases between. The CDR3 reads CASSDGVIETQYF. As DNA, the CDR3 is TGTGCCAGCAGTGATGGGGTGATAGAGACCCAGTACTTC.

The rearrangement uses TRBV4-3 and TRBJ2-7; 9 bases match TRBD2. The CDR3 has 15 amino acids. J gave up 3 bases and V 4 bases, and 7 bases lay outside the gene matches. Germline CDR1 and CDR2: LGHNA and YSLEER. Here the CDR3 reads CASSLRSGSVYEQYF. CDR3 in DNA: TGCGCCAGCAGCCTCCGTAGCGGGAGTGTCTACGAGCAGTACTTC.

The chain links TRBV24-1 to TRBJ1-1; the match to TRBD1 covers 8 bases. Germline V CDR1 and CDR2: KGHDR, SFDVKD. The CDR3 is 15 amino acids. J lost 3 bases, V lost 3 bases, and 5 bases had no gene match. CDR3 in amino acids: CATSDPTGGDTEAFF. The CDR3 nucleotides are TGTGCCACCAGTGATCCAACAGGGGGGGACACTGAAGCTTTCTTT.

This chain joins TRBV5-1 and TRBJ1-6; the D is unclear. Trimming stripped 2 bases from V and 9 bases from J, with 15 bases between. Per germline, CDR1 SGHRS and CDR2 YFSETQ. The CDR3 runs 15 residues. CDR3 in amino acids: CASSFDGNEGSPLHF. CDR3 DNA: TGCGCCAGCAGCTTTGACGGAAACGAGGGTTCACCCCTCCACTTT.

The genes are TRBV6-6 and TRBJ2-3; D gene uncertain. Germline V CDR1 and CDR2: MNHNY, SVGAGI (reference sequence). The CDR3 runs 17 residues. V was pared by 5 bases and J by 0 bases, with 18 bases between. CDR3 in DNA: TGTGCCAGCAGTCTCGTGGGCCCCCCGATAAGCACAGATACGCAGTATTTT. Protein sequence: CASSLVGPPISTDTQYF.

Notes on this clone: The same CDR3 is also encoded by other DNA sequences in this sample. The CDR3 spells CASSYGTGTYGYTF. The CDR3 DNA is TGTGCCAGCAGTTACGGGACAGGGACCTATGGCTACACCTTC. The rearrangement uses TRBV6-5 and TRBJ1-2; 9 positions agree with TRBD1. This CDR3 spans 14 amino acids. Germline V gene sequence: CDR1 MNHEY, CDR2 SVGAGI. Germline trimming cut 2 bases from V and 4 bases from J; bases unmatched to any gene: 2.

This clone was observed a single time. The chain joins TRBV15 to TRBJ2-1, with no clear D. V was clipped by 4 bases and J by 0 bases, with 19 bases between them. Germline CDR1 LNHNV, CDR2 YYDKDF (reference sequence). The CDR3 runs to 18 residues. CDR3 DNA: TGTGCCACCAGCATTGGGTTGGGCGGCACGAGCTCCTACAATGAGCAGTTCTTC. This translates into CATSIGLGGTSSYNEQFF.

In this sample, this clone turned up once. The gene calls are TRBV6-5 and TRBJ1-5, with D possibly TRBD1 on 6 matching bases. CDR3 size: 15 residues. CDR1 and CDR2 (germline): MNHEY, SVGAGI. Trimming took 2 bases from V and 10 from J, leaving 18 bases between them. The CDR3 is CASSYKGDGKSPQHF. The CDR3 DNA is TGTGCCAGCAGTTACAAGGGGGACGGGAAGAGTCCCCAGCATTTT.

The chain employs TRBV5-1 and TRBJ2-6; a weak D match, TRBD2 (6 bases). Germline V gene sequence: CDR1 SGHRS, CDR2 YFSETQ. The CDR3 covers 16 residues. The ends were cut back, 1 base at V and 0 bases at J, with 8 bases in the middle. In DNA, the CDR3 is TGCGCCAGCAGCTTGAGGGACTCCTCTGGGGCCAACGTCCTGACTTTC. Translated: CASSLRDSSGANVLTF. Full variable domain (outside the CDR3, taken from reference TRBV5-1 and TRBJ2-6): KAGVTQTPRYLIKTRGQQVTLSCSPISGHRSVSWYQQTPGQGLQFLFEYFSETQRNKGNFPGRFSGRQFSNSRSEMNVSTLELGDSALYLCASSLRDSSGANVLTFGAGSRLTVL.

V usage is TRBV5-1 and J usage is TRBJ2-1; TRBD2 agrees at 8 bases. The CDR3 consists of 15 residues. V was clipped by 5 bases and J by 4 bases; unmatched bases: 8. The germline CDR1 and CDR2 sequences are SGHRS and YFSETQ. CDR3 nucleotides: TGCGCCAGCAGACAGGGACTAGGACTTTACAATGAGCAGTTCTTC. It codes for CASRQGLGLYNEQFF.